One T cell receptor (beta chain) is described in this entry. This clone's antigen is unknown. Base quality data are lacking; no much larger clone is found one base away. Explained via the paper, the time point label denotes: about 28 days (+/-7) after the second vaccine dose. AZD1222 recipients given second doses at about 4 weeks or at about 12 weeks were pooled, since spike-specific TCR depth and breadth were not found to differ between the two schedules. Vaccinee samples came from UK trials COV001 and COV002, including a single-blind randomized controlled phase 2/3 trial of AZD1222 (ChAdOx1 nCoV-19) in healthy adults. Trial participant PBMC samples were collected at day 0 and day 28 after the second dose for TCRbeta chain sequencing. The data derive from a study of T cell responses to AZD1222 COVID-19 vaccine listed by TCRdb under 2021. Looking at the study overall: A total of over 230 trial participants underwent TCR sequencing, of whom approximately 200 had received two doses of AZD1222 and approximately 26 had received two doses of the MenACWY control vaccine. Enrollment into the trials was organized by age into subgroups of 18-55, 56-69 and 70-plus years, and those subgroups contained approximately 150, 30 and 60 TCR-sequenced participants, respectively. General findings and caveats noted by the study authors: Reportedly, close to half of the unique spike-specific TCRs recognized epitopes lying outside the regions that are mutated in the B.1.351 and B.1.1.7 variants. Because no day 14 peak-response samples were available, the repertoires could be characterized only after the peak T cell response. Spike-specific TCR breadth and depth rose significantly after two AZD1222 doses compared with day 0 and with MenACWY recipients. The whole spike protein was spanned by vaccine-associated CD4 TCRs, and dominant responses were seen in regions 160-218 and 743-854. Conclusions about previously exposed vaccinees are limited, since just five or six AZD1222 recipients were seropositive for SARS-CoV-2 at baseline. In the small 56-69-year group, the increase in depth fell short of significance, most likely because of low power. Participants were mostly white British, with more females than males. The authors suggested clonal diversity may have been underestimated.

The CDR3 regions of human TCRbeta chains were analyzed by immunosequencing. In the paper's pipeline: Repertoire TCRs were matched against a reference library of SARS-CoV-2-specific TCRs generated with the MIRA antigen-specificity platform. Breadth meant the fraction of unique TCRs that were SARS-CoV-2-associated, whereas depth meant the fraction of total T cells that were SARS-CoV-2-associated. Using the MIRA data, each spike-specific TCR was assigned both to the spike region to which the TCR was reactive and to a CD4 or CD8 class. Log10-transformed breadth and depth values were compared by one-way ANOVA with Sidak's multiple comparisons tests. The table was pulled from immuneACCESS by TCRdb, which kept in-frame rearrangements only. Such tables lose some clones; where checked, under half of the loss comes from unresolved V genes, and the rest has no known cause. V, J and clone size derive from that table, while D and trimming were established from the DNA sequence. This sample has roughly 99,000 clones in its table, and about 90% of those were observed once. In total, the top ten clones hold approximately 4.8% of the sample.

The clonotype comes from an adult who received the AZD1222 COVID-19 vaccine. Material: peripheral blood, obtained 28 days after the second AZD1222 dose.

CDR3 sequence: CASSQDGSQPQHF. The DNA sequence follows: TGCGCCAGCAGCCAAGACGGGAGTCAGCCCCAGCATTTT. The chain joins TRBV4-3 to TRBJ1-5; the D gene cannot be resolved reliably. CDR1 and CDR2 (LGHNA, YSLEER) derive from the germline V gene. From its cysteine to its phenylalanine, the CDR3 spans 13 amino acids. The CDR3 DNA has 39 bases and is translated from base 1. V is clipped by 0 bases and J by 6 bases, and the sequence between their germline boundaries is 6 bases long.